What follows are 12 T cell receptor beta chains derived from one specimen sequenced in a study of human T cells and chemical hapten exposure. TCRdb redid the calling of the RACE reads with MiXCR, one entry per CDR3 protein. The table records some 380,000 distinct CDR3 sequences, roughly 4.8% of them present only once. Time point described: patch test 1, 2 weeks after DPC sensitization. The treatment is: therapeutic diphenylcyclopropenone sensitization with weekly scalp DPC. Material: whole blood, obtained in connection with sensitization to the hapten diphenylcyclopropenone (DPC). These receptors were collected from a woman aged 45-65 years with alopecia areata. Some clones in this sample may be carry-over from other donors' samples.

This clonotype was found many times. V gene TRBV6-1 combines with J gene TRBJ1-3, with D hard to call. Per germline, CDR1 MNHNS and CDR2 SASEGT. This CDR3 contains 16 residues. V was trimmed by 3 bases and J by 4 bases, leaving 16 bases between them. CDR3 nucleotides: TGTGCCAGCAGTGACCTTCCTCCGGGCCTCGGAAACACCATATATTTT. Translation gives CASSDLPPGLGNTIYF.

Many counts were recorded for this clonotype. The chain employs TRBV5-1 and TRBJ2-1; TRBD2 agrees at 10 bases. The germline V gene has CDR1 SGHRS and CDR2 YFSETQ. The CDR3 extends over 16 amino acids. V lost 0 bases to trimming and J lost 9 bases; unmatched junction nucleotides: 9. The CDR3 DNA reads as TGCGCCAGCAGCTTGGTGCTGTCTAGCGGGAGTAGTGAGCAGTTCTTC. Translation gives CASSLVLSSGSSEQFF.

The chain links TRBV27 to TRBJ1-1; D uncertain. V was shortened by 2 bases and J by 7 bases, with 17 bases between the two germline ends. Germline V gives CDR1 MNHEY, CDR2 SMNVEV (reference sequence). The CDR3 has 15 residues. The CDR3 reads CASSLRQVGQNEAFF. The CDR3 DNA follows: TGTGCCAGCAGTTTACGTCAGGTCGGGCAGAATGAAGCTTTCTTT.

The J gene is TRBJ2-7, the V gene TRBV5-8, with D perhaps given as TRBD1 or TRBD2 (5 bases each). V shed 6 bases and J shed 3 bases, with 10 bases lying between them. Germline V gene data show CDR1 as SGHTS and CDR2 as YDEGEE. The CDR3 spans 12 residues. The CDR3 DNA is TGTGCCAGCACCGGGACCCACTACGAGCAGTACTTC. Its protein is CASTGTHYEQYF. Drawing the rest from reference TRBV5-8 and TRBJ2-7, the complete variable domain is EAGVTQSPTHLIKTRGQQATLRCSPISGHTSVYWYQQALGLGLQFLLWYDEGEERNRGNFPPRFSGRQFPNYSSELNVNALELEDSALYLCASTGTHYEQYFGPGTRLTVT.

This clonotype was counted only a few times. J is TRBJ1-1 and V is TRBV6-2 or TRBV6-3; maybe TRBD1 (6 bases). Germline V gene data show CDR1 as MNHEY and CDR2 as SVGEGT. Trimming stripped 6 bases from V and 4 bases from J, with 18 bases between. The CDR3 spans 15 residues. The CDR3 here is CASSHPQGRGTEAFF. CDR3 bases: TGTGCCAGCAGCCACCCCCAGGGGCGAGGCACTGAAGCTTTCTTT.

In its sample, this clonotype was seen a few times. The chain recombines TRBV2 with TRBJ2-1; 8 bases are shared with TRBD1. Per the germline V gene, CDR1 is SNHLY and CDR2 is FYNNEI. CDR3 length: 12 residues. With 3 bases clipped from V and 11 bases from J, the junction kept 3 bases outside the gene matches. The CDR3 sequence: CASSEDREQQFF. CDR3 DNA sequence: TGTGCCAGCAGTGAGGACAGGGAGCAGCAGTTCTTC.

This clonotype was observed a few times. The rearrangement links TRBV20-1 to TRBJ2-5; TRBD1 is a possible D gene (5 bases). The V and J ends lost 0 bases and 0 bases respectively, with 14 bases between them. This CDR3 has 16 amino acids. Looked up from germline, CDR1 is DFQATT and CDR2 is SNEGSKA (reference sequence). CDR3 sequence (DNA): TGCAGTGCTAGAGATCCCTGGCAGGGAAACCAAGAGACCCAGTACTTC. This sequence encodes CSARDPWQGNQETQYF.

A few counts support this clonotype. The genes are TRBV20-1 and TRBJ1-5; the D is unclear. Germline V gives CDR1 DFQATT, CDR2 SNEGSKA (reference sequence). Between the trimmed V and J ends, which lost 5 bases and 0 bases, there was a span of 11 bases. There are 14 residues in the CDR3. CDR3: CSAAEAYSNQPQHF. The CDR3 region has the DNA TGCAGTGCTGCAGAAGCCTATAGCAATCAGCCCCAGCATTTT.

The genes are TRBV19 and TRBJ2-2; 8 bases fit TRBD2. Germline lookup yields CDR1 LNHDA and CDR2 SQIVND (reference sequence). The ends lost 3 bases at V and 5 bases at J; junction bases unmatched: 5. The CDR3 runs 15 residues. CDR3 nucleotide sequence: TGTGCCAGTAGTATCTGGACTAGCAGGACCGGGGAGCTGTTTTTT. Amino acids: CASSIWTSRTGELFF.

The rearrangement joins TRBV3-1 to TRBJ1-3, with 7 positions matching TRBD1. This CDR3 has 16 residues. The V gene's germline CDR1 is LGHDT and CDR2 YNNKEL (reference sequence). Unmatched junction bases numbered 6, after V lost 4 bases and J lost 0 bases. The CDR3: CASSPFGQVSGNTIYF. CDR3 DNA: TGTGCCAGCAGCCCCTTCGGACAGGTCTCTGGAAACACCATATATTTT. Full variable domain (rest looked up from reference TRBV3-1 and TRBJ1-3): DTAVSQTPKYLVTQMGNDKSIKCEQNLGHDTMYWYKQDSKKFLKIMFSYNNKELIINETVPNRFSPKSPDKAHLNLHINSLELGDSAVYFCASSPFGQVSGNTIYFGEGSWLTVV.

Only a few counts were recorded for this clonotype. This chain links TRBV9 with TRBJ2-5; 7 nucleotides agree with TRBD2. CDR3 length: 13 amino acids. Trimming at V came to 0 bases and at J to 5 bases, leaving 1 base not matched to a gene. Germline loops: CDR1 SGDLS, CDR2 YYNGEE. CDR3 sequence (DNA): TGTGCCAGCAGCGTAGGGGACTATGAGACCCAGTACTTC. It translates to CASSVGDYETQYF.

This clonotype showed up many times. The chain couples TRBV3-1 to TRBJ1-6; TRBD1 might be the D (6 bases). This CDR3 region has 14 residues. The V end was cut by 1 base, the J end by 7 bases, with 8 bases between. Germline lookup yields CDR1 LGHDT and CDR2 YNNKEL (reference sequence). DNA of the CDR3: TGTGCCAGCAGCCAAGGGACAGACAATTCACCCCTCCACTTT. Protein product: CASSQGTDNSPLHF.